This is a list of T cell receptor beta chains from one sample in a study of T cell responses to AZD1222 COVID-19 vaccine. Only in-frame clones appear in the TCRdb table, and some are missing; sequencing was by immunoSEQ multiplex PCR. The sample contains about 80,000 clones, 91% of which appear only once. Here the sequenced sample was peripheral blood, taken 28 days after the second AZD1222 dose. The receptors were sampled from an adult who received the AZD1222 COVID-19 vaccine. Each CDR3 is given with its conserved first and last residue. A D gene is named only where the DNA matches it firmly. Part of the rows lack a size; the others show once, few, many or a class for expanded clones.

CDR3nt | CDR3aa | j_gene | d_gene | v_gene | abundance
TGTGCCAGCAGCTTAGGTAGCGGTCCCCGCAATGAGCAGTTCTTC | CASSLGSGPRNEQFF | TRBJ2-1 | NA | TRBV7-9 | NA
TGTGCCAGCAGCCAAACCCCTCGACTAGCGGTGGACCCTTACAATGAGCAGTTCTTC | CASSQTPRLAVDPYNEQFF | TRBJ2-1 | TRBD2 | TRBV3-1/TRBV3-2 | NA
TGTGCCAGCAGTTTAGGGCTTACGGAGACCCAGTACTTC | CASSLGLTETQYF | TRBJ2-5 | NA | TRBV12-3/TRBV12-4 | once
TGCGCCAGCAGCGAAGGCGGGAGCACAGATACGCAGTATTTT | CASSEGGSTDTQYF | TRBJ2-3 | NA | TRBV5-1 | NA
TGTGCCAGCTCACCAAGTAGGGAGACCCAGTACTTC | CASSPSRETQYF | TRBJ2-5 | NA | TRBV18 | NA
TGTGCCAGCAGCTCGGCTAGCGGGAGCTGGGGATACAATGAGCAGTTCTTC | CASSSASGSWGYNEQFF | TRBJ2-1 | TRBD2 | TRBV7-2 | NA
TGTGCCAGCAGCCCCACCCGGTCAGAGTCCTACGAGCAGTACTTC | CASSPTRSESYEQYF | TRBJ2-7 | NA | TRBV6-5 | NA
TGTGCCAGCAGCTTGGGTAGGAGGGCCTGGAGTGAGACCCAGTACTTC | CASSLGRRAWSETQYF | TRBJ2-5 | NA | TRBV5-6 | NA
TGTGCCACCAGTGGCGCTAGCGGGAGAGTGTCAGATACGCAGTATTTT | CATSGASGRVSDTQYF | TRBJ2-3 | TRBD2 | TRBV24-1 | NA
TGTGCCAGTAGTATTAGATTCTCGGGTGGGGCCAAAAACATTCAGTACTTC | CASSIRFSGGAKNIQYF | TRBJ2-4 | NA | TRBV19 | NA
TGTGCCAGCAGCGCTCCCGGGGCCTGGGATGAGCAGTTCTTC | CASSAPGAWDEQFF | TRBJ2-1 | NA | TRBV9 | NA
TGTGCCAGCAGCCGTCGGACAGGTATTTATGGCTACACCTTC | CASSRRTGIYGYTF | TRBJ1-2 | TRBD1 | TRBV5-4 | NA
TGTGCCAGCAGCGACCAGACAGTCGGCAATCAGCCCCAGCATTTT | CASSDQTVGNQPQHF | TRBJ1-5 | NA | TRBV5-8 | NA
TGTGCCTGGAGGGCAATAGCGGGCTCCTACAATGAGCAGTTCTTC | CAWRAIAGSYNEQFF | TRBJ2-1 | TRBD2 | TRBV30 | NA
TGTGCCAGCAGTTTACACGGGACAGATACGCAGTATTTT | CASSLHGTDTQYF | TRBJ2-3 | NA | TRBV27 | NA
TGTGCCAGCTCACCCCTACAGGGGAATGAGCAGTTCTTC | CASSPLQGNEQFF | TRBJ2-1 | TRBD1 | TRBV18 | NA
TGTGCCAGCAGTACCAGAGTTGCCGGGGAGCTGTTTTTT | CASSTRVAGELFF | TRBJ2-2 | NA | TRBV6-5 | NA
TGTGCCAGTTGTTCAGGCGAGCGGGGGGATACGCAGTATTTT | CASCSGERGDTQYF | TRBJ2-3 | TRBD2 | TRBV19 | NA
TGTGCCATCAGTGGGAGTAATTCTGAGGGTGAGCAGTTCTTC | CAISGSNSEGEQFF | TRBJ2-1 | NA | TRBV10-3 | NA
TGTGCCAGCAGCGTAGATGGACTCAGGAACACTGAAGCTTTCTTT | CASSVDGLRNTEAFF | TRBJ1-1 | NA | TRBV9 | NA
TGTGCCAGCAGCTTATCACCGGAAAACTCCTACGAGCAGTACTTC | CASSLSPENSYEQYF | TRBJ2-7 | NA | TRBV7-3 | NA
TGTGCCAGCAGAAGGGGGGAAGATGAGCAGTTCTTC | CASRRGEDEQFF | TRBJ2-1 | NA | TRBV7-8 | NA
TGTGCCAGCAGCACGGTTAGGGCCACCGGGGAGCTGTTTTTT | CASSTVRATGELFF | TRBJ2-2 | NA | TRBV6-5 | NA
TGCAGCGTTGTTCGGAACATGAACACTGAAGCTTTCTTT | CSVVRNMNTEAFF | TRBJ1-1 | NA | TRBV29-1 | NA
TGCGCCAGCAGCCAAGGGGGAAGTGGGGAAAAACTGTTTTTT | CASSQGGSGEKLFF | TRBJ1-4 | NA | TRBV4-1 | NA
TGCGCCAGCAGCTTGGACAGATCTGAGCTGTTTTTT | CASSLDRSELFF | TRBJ2-2 | NA | TRBV5-1 | NA
TGTGCCAGTAGTATATCAGGACAGCTAGGCACTGAAGCTTTCTTT | CASSISGQLGTEAFF | TRBJ1-1 | NA | TRBV19 | once
TGTGCCACCAGTGATTTCGGGACTAGCGGGAGTAATGAGCAGTTCTTC | CATSDFGTSGSNEQFF | TRBJ2-1 | TRBD2 | TRBV24-1 | NA
TGTGCCAGCTCACCCCAAAGGGCGAACAATGAGCAGTTCTTC | CASSPQRANNEQFF | TRBJ2-1 | NA | TRBV18 | NA
TGTGCCAGCAGAGGGACAGGGGATAATTCACCCCTCCACTTT | CASRGTGDNSPLHF | TRBJ1-6 | TRBD1 | TRBV4-2 | NA
TGTGCCAGCTCACCATCGGAAGAAGCCTATGGCTACACCTTC | CASSPSEEAYGYTF | TRBJ1-2 | NA | TRBV18 | NA
TGTGCCAGCAGTGAAGCTGAGCTACAGAACACCGGGGAGCTGTTTTTT | CASSEAELQNTGELFF | TRBJ2-2 | NA | TRBV2 | NA
TGTGCCAGCCAGGCCTATAGCAATCAGCCCCAGCATTTT | CASQAYSNQPQHF | TRBJ1-5 | NA | TRBV28 | once
TGTGCCAGCAGCCGAACTAGCGGGAGGACGGGGGCGGATGAGCAGTTCTTC | CASSRTSGRTGADEQFF | TRBJ2-1 | TRBD2 | TRBV3-1/TRBV3-2 | NA
TGTGCCAGCAGCGCCCAGGGGAGCTCCTACAATGAGCAGTTCTTC | CASSAQGSSYNEQFF | TRBJ2-1 | NA | TRBV9 | NA
TGCGCCAGCAGCTTGGACGGAGGGGGAGATACGCAGTATTTT | CASSLDGGGDTQYF | TRBJ2-3 | NA | TRBV5-1 | NA
TGTGCCAGTAGTGTGACAGGGAGCAATCAGCCCCAGCATTTT | CASSVTGSNQPQHF | TRBJ1-5 | TRBD1 | TRBV19 | NA
TGTGCCAGCCAAGCAAAAACTGGGGCCAACGTCCTGACTTTC | CASQAKTGANVLTF | TRBJ2-6 | NA | TRBV6-5 | NA
TGTGCCAGCAGTAAGGCGACCGGGGAGCTGTTTTTT | CASSKATGELFF | TRBJ2-2 | NA | TRBV2 | once
TGTGCCACCAGTGAGCCAGGACGCCGCTACAATGAGCAGTTCTTC | CATSEPGRRYNEQFF | TRBJ2-1 | NA | TRBV24-1 | once